Each of the 13 T cell receptor beta chains below was sequenced from the same sample in a study of siplizumab effects on memory and regulatory T cells. Produced via immunoSEQ multiplex PCR; TCRdb's table is partial and in-frame only. Of roughly 100,000 clones listed, about 90% were seen once; the top ten hold 1% to 1.3%. Sequencing was done on a sample of CD4+ T cells sorted from blood. The receptors derive from a human donor in good health.

Regarding this clone: Germline is not matched at one junction end, which may reflect a read error. CDR3 nucleotides: TGTGCCGGTAGCAGGGACAGAGCTAACTATGGCTACACCTTC. Translating it yields CAGSRDRANYGYTF. The rearrangement uses TRBV19 and TRBJ1-2; 7 nucleotides align to TRBD1. This CDR3 has 14 amino acids. Germline CDR1 LNHDA, CDR2 SQIVND (reference sequence).

The genes are TRBV5-1 and TRBJ2-1, with 8 bases aligning to TRBD2. The germline V gene encodes CDR1 SGHRS and CDR2 YFSETQ. This CDR3 comprises 16 residues. V gave up 4 bases and J gave up 3 bases; unmatched junction bases: 9. This CDR3 reads CASSQGTRIDYNEQFF. The CDR3 coding sequence is TGCGCCAGCAGCCAAGGGACTAGGATCGACTACAATGAGCAGTTCTTC.

The chain links TRBV25-1 to TRBJ2-7, with 8 bases matching TRBD1. The V segment lost 3 bases and the J segment 5 bases; nucleotides outside the gene matches: 12. The length of the CDR3 is 16 residues. Germline V lookup: CDR1 MGHDK, CDR2 SYGVNS. The CDR3, as DNA: TGTGCCAGCAGTGACTCCGGCGGCAGGGGGCGAAACGAGCAGTACTTC. Translating gives CASSDSGGRGRNEQYF.

The chain employs TRBV30 and TRBJ2-7, with D unclear. Germline loops: CDR1 GTSNPN, CDR2 SVGIG (reference sequence). V was cut by 4 bases and J by 4 bases, with 8 bases left in between. The CDR3 is made up of 11 amino acids. This CDR3 is CAWMGSYEQYF. The CDR3 DNA reads as TGTGCCTGGATGGGCAGTTACGAGCAGTACTTC.

J is TRBJ1-2 and V is TRBV5-1, with TRBD1 matching over 9 bases. The V and J ends lost 3 bases and 7 bases, in that order; junction bases with no gene match: 10. Germline CDR1 SGHRS, CDR2 YFSETQ. CDR3 length: 15 amino acids. The CDR3 sequence: CASSSRSGQGSGYTF. The CDR3 DNA reads as TGCGCCAGCAGCTCGCGATCGGGACAGGGCTCTGGCTACACCTTC.

This clone was seen once. The chain has TRBV6-5 and TRBJ2-7; TRBD1 matches 9 bases. The CDR3 is 16 residues long. After removal of 0 bases from V and 6 bases from J, the junction contained 9 bases not matched to a gene. In germline, CDR1 is MNHEY, CDR2 SVGAGI. CDR3 region: CASSYSGPGTGTEQYF. CDR3 DNA: TGTGCCAGCAGTTACTCGGGCCCCGGGACAGGGACCGAGCAGTACTTC.

V is TRBV7-9 and J is TRBJ2-3; TRBD2 might be the D (6 bases). The germline CDR1 and CDR2 sequences are SEHNR and FQNEAQ (reference sequence). There are 15 residues in the CDR3. V lost 3 bases and J 6 bases, leaving 16 bases between the germline ends. CDR3 bases: TGTGCCAGCAGCTTCCAGAAGGGAGGCCTCGATACGCAGTATTTT. This gives the protein CASSFQKGGLDTQYF. The entire variable domain, with the rest obtained from reference TRBV7-9 and TRBJ2-3, is as follows: DTGVSQNPRHKITKRGQNVTFRCDPISEHNRLYWYRQTLGQGPEFLTYFQNEAQLEKSRLLSDRFSAERPKGSFSTLEIQRTEQGDSAMYLCASSFQKGGLDTQYFGPGTRLTVL.

This chain links TRBV28 with TRBJ2-7, with 8 bases aligning to TRBD2. The V gene end was trimmed by 5 bases and the J gene end by 5 bases; junction bases not matched to a gene: 5. Germline values: CDR1 MDHEN, CDR2 SYDVKM. This CDR3 is 13 amino acids long. The CDR3 protein is CASSPSGLNEQYF. The CDR3 nucleotides read TGTGCCAGCAGTCCTAGCGGGCTCAACGAGCAGTACTTC.

Only one count was recorded for this clone. The gene calls are TRBV27 and TRBJ2-1; D is uncertain. CDR1 is MNHEY, CDR2 SMNVEV, per germline (reference sequence). The CDR3 length is 15 residues. Trimming stripped 5 bases from V and 6 bases from J, with 17 bases between. The CDR3 protein is CASSLGPMASNEQFF. The CDR3, as DNA: TGTGCCAGCAGTCTAGGGCCGATGGCGTCCAATGAGCAGTTCTTC.

J is TRBJ1-3 and V is TRBV7-8, with 7 bases fitting TRBD1. Germline assignment: CDR1 SGHVS and CDR2 FQNEAQ. The CDR3 loop spans 15 amino acids. J gave up 2 bases and V 3 bases, and 4 bases lay outside the gene matches. CDR3 sequence reads: CASSFQGEAGNTIYF. In DNA form, the CDR3 reads TGTGCCAGCAGCTTTCAGGGGGAAGCTGGAAACACCATATATTTT.

Concerning this clone itself: Additional DNA sequences in this sample encode the identical CDR3. The chain has TRBV2 and TRBJ2-7; no reliable D call. The V gene lost 11 bases and the J gene lost 0 bases, with 11 bases spanning the gap. The length of the CDR3 is 12 residues. Germline CDR1 and CDR2: SNHLY and FYNNEI. The CDR3 DNA reads TGTGCCGGGAAGACGGACTCCTACGAGCAGTACTTC. This gives the protein CAGKTDSYEQYF.

The chain uses TRBV7-9 and TRBJ2-5; TRBD1 or TRBD2 may be the D gene (6 bases each). Trimming removed 1 base at V and 4 bases at J, with 13 bases between. CDR1 is SEHNR, CDR2 FQNEAQ, per germline (reference sequence). The length of the CDR3 is 15 residues. The CDR3 nucleotides are TGTGCCAGCAGCTTAGTCGCGGGACATGTAGAGACCCAGTACTTC. Its translation is CASSLVAGHVETQYF. Full variable domain (remainder filled in from reference TRBV7-9 and TRBJ2-5): DTGVSQNPRHKITKRGQNVTFRCDPISEHNRLYWYRQTLGQGPEFLTYFQNEAQLEKSRLLSDRFSAERPKGSFSTLEIQRTEQGDSAMYLCASSLVAGHVETQYFGPGTRLLVL.

The genes are TRBV19 and TRBJ1-5; TRBD1 matches at 7 bases. Germline V gene lookup returns CDR1 LNHDA and CDR2 SQIVND (reference sequence). This CDR3 has 13 residues. Losses at the gene ends were 7 bases for V and 9 bases for J; bases not matched to a gene: 9. In nucleotides, the CDR3 is TGTGCCAGTACTACAGGGGCCTGGGGGCCCCAGCATTTT. The encoded protein is CASTTGAWGPQHF. Full variable domain (outside the CDR3, taken from reference TRBV19 and TRBJ1-5): DGGITQSPKYLFRKEGQNVTLSCEQNLNHDAMYWYRQDPGQGLRLIYYSQIVNDFQKGDIAEGYSVSREKKESFPLTVTSAQKNPTAFYLCASTTGAWGPQHFGDGTRLSIL.